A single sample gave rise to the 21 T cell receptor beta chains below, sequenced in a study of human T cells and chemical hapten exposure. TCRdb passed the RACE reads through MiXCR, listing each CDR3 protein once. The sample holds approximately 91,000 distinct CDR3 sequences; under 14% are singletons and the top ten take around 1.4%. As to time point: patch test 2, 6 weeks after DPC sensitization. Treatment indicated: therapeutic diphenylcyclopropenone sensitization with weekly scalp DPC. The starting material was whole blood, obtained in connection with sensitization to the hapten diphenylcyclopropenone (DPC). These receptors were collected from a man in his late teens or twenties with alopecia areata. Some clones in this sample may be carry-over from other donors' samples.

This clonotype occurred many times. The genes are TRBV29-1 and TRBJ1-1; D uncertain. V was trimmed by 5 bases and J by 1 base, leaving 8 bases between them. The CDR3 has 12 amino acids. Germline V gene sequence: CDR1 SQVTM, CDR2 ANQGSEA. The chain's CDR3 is CSVFVKNTEAFF. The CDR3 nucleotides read TGCAGCGTTTTTGTTAAGAACACTGAAGCTTTCTTT.

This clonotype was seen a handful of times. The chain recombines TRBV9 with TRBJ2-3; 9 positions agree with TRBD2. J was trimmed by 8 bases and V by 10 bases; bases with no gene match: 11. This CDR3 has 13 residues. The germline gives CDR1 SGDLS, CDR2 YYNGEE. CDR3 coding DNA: TGTGCCTCTTCCGGGACTAGCATGGGTACGCAGTATTTT. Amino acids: CASSGTSMGTQYF.

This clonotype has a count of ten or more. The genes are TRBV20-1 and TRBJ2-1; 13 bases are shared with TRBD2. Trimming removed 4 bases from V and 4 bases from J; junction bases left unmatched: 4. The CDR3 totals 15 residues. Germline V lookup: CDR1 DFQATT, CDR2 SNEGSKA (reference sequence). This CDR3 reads CSAIVLAGGYNEQFF. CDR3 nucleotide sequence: TGCAGTGCTATAGTACTAGCGGGGGGGTACAATGAGCAGTTCTTC.

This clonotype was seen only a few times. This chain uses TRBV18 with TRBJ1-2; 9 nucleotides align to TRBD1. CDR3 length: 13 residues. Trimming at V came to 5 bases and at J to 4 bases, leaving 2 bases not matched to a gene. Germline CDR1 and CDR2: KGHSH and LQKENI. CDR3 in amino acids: CASSTGGGYGYTF. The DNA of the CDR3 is TGTGCCAGCTCAACAGGGGGCGGCTATGGCTACACCTTC.

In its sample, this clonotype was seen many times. The CDR3 spells CSVGQGDQPQHF. The CDR3 nucleotides are TGCAGCGTTGGACAGGGGGATCAGCCCCAGCATTTT. The chain recombines TRBV29-1 with TRBJ1-5; TRBD1 agrees at 9 bases. CDR1 is SQVTM and CDR2 is ANQGSEA in the germline V gene. V gave up 4 bases and J gave up 5 bases; unmatched junction bases: 0. This CDR3 is built from 12 residues.

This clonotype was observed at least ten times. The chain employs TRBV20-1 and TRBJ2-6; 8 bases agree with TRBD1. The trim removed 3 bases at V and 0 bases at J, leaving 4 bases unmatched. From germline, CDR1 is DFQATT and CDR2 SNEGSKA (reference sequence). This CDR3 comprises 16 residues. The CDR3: CSARGTGLSGANVLTF. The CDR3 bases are TGCAGTGCTAGGGGGACAGGTCTCTCTGGGGCCAACGTCCTGACTTTC.

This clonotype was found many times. This CDR3 reads CASSPGLQGTNTGELFF. CDR3 DNA: TGTGCCAGCAGCCCAGGCTTACAGGGAACGAACACCGGGGAGCTGTTTTTT. The chain joins TRBV13 to TRBJ2-2; TRBD1 might be the D (6 bases). The CDR3 consists of 17 residues. Between the trimmed V and J ends, which lost 5 bases and 0 bases, there was a span of 16 bases. Germline V gives CDR1 PRHDT, CDR2 FYEKMQ (reference sequence).

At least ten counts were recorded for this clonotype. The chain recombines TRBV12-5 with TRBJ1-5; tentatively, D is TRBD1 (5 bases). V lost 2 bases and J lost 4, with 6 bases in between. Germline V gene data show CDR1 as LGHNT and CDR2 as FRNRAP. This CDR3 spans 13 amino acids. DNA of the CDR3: TGTGCTAGTGGTTTGCCAGGGAATCAGCCCCAGCATTTT. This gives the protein CASGLPGNQPQHF.

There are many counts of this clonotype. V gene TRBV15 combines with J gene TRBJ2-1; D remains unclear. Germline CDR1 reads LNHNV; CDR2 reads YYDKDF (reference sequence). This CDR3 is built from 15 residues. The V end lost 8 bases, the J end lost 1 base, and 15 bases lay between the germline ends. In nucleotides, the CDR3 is TGTGCCACCCGCCGGGCCGACTCATCCTACAATGAGCAGTTCTTC. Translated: CATRRADSSYNEQFF.

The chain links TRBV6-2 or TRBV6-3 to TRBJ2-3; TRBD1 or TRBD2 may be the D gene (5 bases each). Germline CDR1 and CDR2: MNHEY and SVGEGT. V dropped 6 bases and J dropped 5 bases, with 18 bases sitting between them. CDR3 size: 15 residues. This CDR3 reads CASRIDSGPGDTQYF. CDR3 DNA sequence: TGTGCCAGCAGGATCGACTCGGGGCCGGGAGATACGCAGTATTTT.

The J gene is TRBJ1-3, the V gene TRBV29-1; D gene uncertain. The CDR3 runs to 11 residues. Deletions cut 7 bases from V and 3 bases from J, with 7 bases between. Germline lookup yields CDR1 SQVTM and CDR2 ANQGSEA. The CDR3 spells CSAYLGNTIYF. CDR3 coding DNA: TGCAGCGCCTACCTTGGAAACACCATATATTTT.

The CDR3 loop is CASSSLRVREAFF. The CDR3 bases are TGTGCCAGCAGCTCCCTTAGGGTTCGGGAAGCTTTCTTT. J is TRBJ1-1 and V is TRBV11-2; D unresolved. The CDR3 is 13 residues long. Germline values: CDR1 SGHAT, CDR2 FQNNGV. The V end lost 4 bases, the J end lost 8 bases, and 14 bases lay between the germline ends.

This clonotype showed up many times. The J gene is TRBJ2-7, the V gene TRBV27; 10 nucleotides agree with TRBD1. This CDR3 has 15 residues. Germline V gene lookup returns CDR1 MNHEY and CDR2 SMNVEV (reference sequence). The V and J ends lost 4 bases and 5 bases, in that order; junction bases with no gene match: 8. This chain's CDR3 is CASSSRDRGTDEQYF. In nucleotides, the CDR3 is TGTGCCAGCAGTTCCCGGGACAGGGGAACTGACGAGCAGTACTTC.

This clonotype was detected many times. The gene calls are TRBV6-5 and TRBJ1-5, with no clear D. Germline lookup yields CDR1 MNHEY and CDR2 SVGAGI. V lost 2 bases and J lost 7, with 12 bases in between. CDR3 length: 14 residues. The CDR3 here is CASSYNIASQPQHF. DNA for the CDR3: TGTGCCAGCAGTTACAACATCGCGAGCCAGCCCCAGCATTTT.

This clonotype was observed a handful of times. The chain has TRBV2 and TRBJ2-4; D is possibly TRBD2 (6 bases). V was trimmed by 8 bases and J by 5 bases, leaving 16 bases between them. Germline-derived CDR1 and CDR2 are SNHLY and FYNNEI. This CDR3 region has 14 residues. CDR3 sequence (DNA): TGTGCCAGCCTCCGGATAACGGGAGAAAACATTCAGTACTTC. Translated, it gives CASLRITGENIQYF.

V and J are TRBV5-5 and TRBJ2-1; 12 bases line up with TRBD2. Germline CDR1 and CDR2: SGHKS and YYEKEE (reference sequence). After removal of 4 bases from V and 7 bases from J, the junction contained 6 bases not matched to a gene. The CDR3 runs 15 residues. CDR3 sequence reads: CASSLAGGPANEQFF. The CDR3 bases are TGTGCCAGCAGCCTAGCGGGGGGGCCGGCAAATGAGCAGTTCTTC.

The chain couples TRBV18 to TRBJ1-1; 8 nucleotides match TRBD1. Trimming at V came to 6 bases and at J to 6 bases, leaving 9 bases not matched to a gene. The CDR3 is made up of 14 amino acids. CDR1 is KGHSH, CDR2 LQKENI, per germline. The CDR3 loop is CASSLGTGVPEAFF. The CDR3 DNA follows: TGTGCCAGCTCTTTGGGGACAGGCGTACCTGAAGCTTTCTTT.

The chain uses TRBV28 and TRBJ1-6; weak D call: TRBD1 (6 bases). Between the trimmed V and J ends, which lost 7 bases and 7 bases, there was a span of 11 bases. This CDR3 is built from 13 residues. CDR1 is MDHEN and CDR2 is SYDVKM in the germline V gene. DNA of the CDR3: TGTGCCAGCAATCAGGACAGCAATTCACCCCTCCACTTT. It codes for CASNQDSNSPLHF.

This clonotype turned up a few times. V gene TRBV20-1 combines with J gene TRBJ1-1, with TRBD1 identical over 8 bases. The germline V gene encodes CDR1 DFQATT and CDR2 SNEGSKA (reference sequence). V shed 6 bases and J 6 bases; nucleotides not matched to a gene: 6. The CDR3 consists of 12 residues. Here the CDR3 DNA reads TGCAGTGCCGGACAGGGAGGCGCTGAAGCTTTCTTT. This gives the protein CSAGQGGAEAFF.

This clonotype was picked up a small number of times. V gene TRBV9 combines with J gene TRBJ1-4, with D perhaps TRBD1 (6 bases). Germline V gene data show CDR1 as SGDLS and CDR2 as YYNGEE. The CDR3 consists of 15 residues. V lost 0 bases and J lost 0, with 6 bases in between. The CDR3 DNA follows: TGTGCCAGCAGCGTAGAGGGGGCAACTAATGAAAAACTGTTTTTT. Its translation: CASSVEGATNEKLFF. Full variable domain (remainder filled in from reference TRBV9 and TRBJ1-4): DSGVTQTPKHLITATGQRVTLRCSPRSGDLSVYWYQQSLDQGLQFLIQYYNGEERAKGNILERFSAQQFPDLHSELNLSSLELGDSALYFCASSVEGATNEKLFFGSGTQLSVL.

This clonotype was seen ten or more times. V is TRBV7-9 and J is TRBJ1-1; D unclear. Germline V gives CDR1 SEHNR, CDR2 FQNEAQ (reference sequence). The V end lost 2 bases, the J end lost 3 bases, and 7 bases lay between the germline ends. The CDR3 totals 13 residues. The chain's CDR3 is CASSLRRDTEAFF. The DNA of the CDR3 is TGTGCCAGCAGCTTAAGACGGGACACTGAAGCTTTCTTT.